This TCR beta chain was captured in a study of cytomegalovirus exposure and HLA in healthy donors. Study details: Some 85 million unique TCRs, all from HLA-typed donors, were included in an early release of the data. Study-level results: Productive rates of about 87% or about 30% were seen for most TCR beta V segments in an earlier analysis.

Both 60 Vbeta primers and 13 Jbeta primers went into the PCR. The authors' processing: It was a later analysis that counted 79 million or so unique TCR beta chains, of which roughly 10 million were shared. This table comes from immunoSEQ multiplex PCR, and its TCRdb copy is limited to in-frame clones, with some not included. The DNA was the basis for D and trimming; V, J and clone size are from that table. The sample table sets out approximately 58,000 clones. The CDR3 is 13 residues long. The germline V gene has CDR1 LNHDA and CDR2 SQIVND (reference sequence). The V and J ends lost 7 bases and 5 bases respectively, with 14 bases between them. A note on this clone: Antigen unknown. Other DNA sequences in this sample translate to the same CDR3.

V usage is TRBV19 and J usage is TRBJ1-1; D possibly corresponds to TRBD1 (6 bases). The sequenced sample was PBMCs. The sequence derives from a young man in good health and CMV-seropositive. The CDR3 DNA reads TGTGCCAGTAAGACCGGACAGTTAACTGAAGCTTTCTTT. Encoded protein: CASKTGQLTEAFF.